The rows below give T cell receptor beta chains drawn from one sample of a study of blood T cells in healthy people across ages. TCRdb reprocessed the 5' RACE reads with MiXCR, giving one entry per CDR3 protein. In the table there are about 1,800,000 distinct CDR3 sequences, 28% of which are singletons. Material: blood. The receptors were gathered from a woman aged 25 to 39 in good health. Both conserved end residues are part of each CDR3. The D gene is left open where the match is weak. The size field is filled for only some rows; it gives once, few, many or a size class.

abundance	v_gene	j_gene	d_gene	CDR3aa	CDR3nt
few	TRBV7-9	TRBJ1-2	TRBD1	CASSALGTAYGYTF	TGTGCCAGCAGCGCCCTGGGGACAGCCTATGGCTACACCTTC
many	TRBV29-1	TRBJ2-7	TRBD1	CSAMSGTGLYEQYF	TGCAGCGCCATGTCCGGGACAGGGCTTTACGAGCAGTACTTC
many	TRBV5-1	TRBJ1-6	-	CASSLADSSYNSPLHF	TGCGCCAGCAGCTTGGCAGATAGCTCCTATAATTCACCCCTCCACTTT
few	TRBV6-1	TRBJ1-5	-	CASSERGVGNQPQHF	TGTGCCAGCAGTGAACGAGGGGTCGGCAATCAGCCCCAGCATTTT
-	TRBV6-6	TRBJ2-5	TRBD2	CASSGGVRGTQYF	TGTGCCAGCAGCGGGGGGGTCCGAGGGACCCAGTACTTC
-	TRBV5-1	TRBJ2-7	-	CASSGAERGFSYEQYF	TGCGCCAGCAGCGGGGCCGAAAGGGGATTCTCCTACGAGCAGTACTTC
few	TRBV5-1	TRBJ1-2	-	CASSLVEGNNYGYTF	TGCGCCAGCAGCTTGGTCGAGGGGAACAACTATGGCTACACCTTC
-	TRBV5-1	TRBJ2-1	TRBD2	CASSFSSGEYNEQFF	TGCGCCAGCAGCTTCTCTAGCGGGGAATACAATGAGCAGTTCTTC
many	TRBV7-2	TRBJ2-7	-	CASSLEALYIGTDSYEQYF	TGTGCCAGCAGCTTAGAGGCGTTGTACATTGGGACGGACTCCTACGAGCAGTACTTC
few	TRBV7-8	TRBJ2-7	TRBD2	CASSPRTSGSSGEQYF	TGTGCCAGCAGCCCTCGGACTAGCGGGTCATCAGGGGAGCAGTACTTC
-	TRBV7-9	TRBJ2-5	TRBD2	CASSPSAGGPGEQYF	TGTGCCAGCAGCCCCTCAGCGGGAGGACCGGGGGAGCAGTACTTC
few	TRBV7-3	TRBJ2-5	-	CASSRGGQEAQYF	TGTGCCAGCAGTAGGGGCGGACAAGAGGCCCAGTACTTC
few	TRBV7-2	TRBJ2-5	-	CASSLDRLLYF	TGTGCCAGCAGCTTAGATCGGCTCCTGTACTTC
-	TRBV5-1	TRBJ2-5	TRBD2	CASSLASGGTTQETQYF	TGCGCCAGCAGCTTGGCCAGCGGGGGGACCACTCAAGAGACCCAGTACTTC
few	TRBV4-2	TRBJ1-4	TRBD1	CASSQETGEPTNEKLFF	TGTGCCAGCAGCCAAGAAACAGGGGAACCAACTAATGAAAAACTGTTTTTT
-	TRBV2	TRBJ2-3	-	CASKEESEDTQYF	TGTGCCAGCAAAGAAGAAAGCGAAGATACGCAGTATTTT
-	TRBV30	TRBJ2-7	-	CACDRAYEQYF	TGTGCCTGCGACAGAGCCTACGAGCAGTACTTC
-	TRBV5-6	TRBJ1-4	-	CASSLVDGPKKLFF	TGTGCCAGCAGCTTGGTGGACGGCCCGAAAAAACTGTTTTTT
-	TRBV18	TRBJ2-7	TRBD2	CASSGGTSGYEQYF	TGTGCCAGCTCAGGCGGGACTAGCGGCTACGAGCAGTACTTC
-	TRBV20-1	TRBJ2-3	-	CSARQEGTDTQYF	TGCAGTGCTAGGCAGGAAGGCACAGATACGCAGTATTTT
-	TRBV7-9	TRBJ2-3	TRBD1	CAGRTGIDTQYF	TGTGCCGGGAGGACAGGGATAGATACGCAGTATTTT
few	TRBV18	TRBJ2-3	-	CASSPQGEDTQYF	TGTGCCAGCTCACCACAGGGGGAAGATACGCAGTATTTT
few	TRBV20-1	TRBJ2-3	TRBD2	CSARTSGRPSTDTQYF	TGCAGTGCACGGACTAGCGGGAGGCCTAGCACAGATACGCAGTATTTT
few	TRBV12-3/TRBV12-4	TRBJ1-1	-	CASSQDHREGTFF	TGTGCCAGCAGCCAAGACCACAGAGAGGGGACTTTCTTT
few	TRBV6-2/TRBV6-3	TRBJ2-5	TRBD2	CASSLGLAAPNQETQYF	TGTGCCAGCAGCCTTGGACTAGCGGCGCCAAATCAAGAGACCCAGTACTTC
-	TRBV5-5	TRBJ2-3	-	CASGLSSGTDTQYF	TGTGCCAGCGGCTTGAGCTCAGGAACAGATACGCAGTATTTT
few	TRBV7-9	TRBJ2-3	TRBD2	CASSFVAGDTQYF	TGTGCCAGCAGCTTCGTAGCGGGAGATACGCAGTATTTT
-	TRBV15	TRBJ2-1	-	CATSPRGGQDYNEQFF	TGTGCCACCAGCCCCAGGGGGGGGCAGGACTACAATGAGCAGTTCTTC
many	TRBV29-1	TRBJ2-5	-	CSVAPAVQETQYF	TGCAGCGTCGCCCCAGCTGTCCAAGAGACCCAGTACTTC